Sequencing of this TCR beta chain was carried out in a study of response to subunit inactivated influenza vaccine. Study-wide results and limits: T cells newly recruited by each seasonal influenza vaccination are few, the authors suggested.

The CDR3 covers 13 residues. The trim removed 7 bases at V and 2 bases at J, leaving 4 bases unmatched. Looked up from germline, CDR1 is ENHRY and CDR2 is SYGVKD. TCRdb re-called the RT-PCR reads through MiXCR, storing one row per CDR3 protein. This table holds about 500,000 distinct CDR3 sequences, approximately 16% found once. This clonotype was found many times. Its specificity is unknown. The sequenced sample was CD4+ T cells sorted from PBMCs, obtained around 25 months after vaccination. The V call is TRBV10-3, the J call TRBJ2-7, with TRBD1 identical over 8 bases. This receptor was identified in a man between 50 and 69 years old who received an inactivated influenza vaccine. The CDR3 loop reads CAIMGQATYEQYF. The CDR3 DNA is TGTGCCATCATGGGACAGGCTACCTACGAGCAGTACTTC.